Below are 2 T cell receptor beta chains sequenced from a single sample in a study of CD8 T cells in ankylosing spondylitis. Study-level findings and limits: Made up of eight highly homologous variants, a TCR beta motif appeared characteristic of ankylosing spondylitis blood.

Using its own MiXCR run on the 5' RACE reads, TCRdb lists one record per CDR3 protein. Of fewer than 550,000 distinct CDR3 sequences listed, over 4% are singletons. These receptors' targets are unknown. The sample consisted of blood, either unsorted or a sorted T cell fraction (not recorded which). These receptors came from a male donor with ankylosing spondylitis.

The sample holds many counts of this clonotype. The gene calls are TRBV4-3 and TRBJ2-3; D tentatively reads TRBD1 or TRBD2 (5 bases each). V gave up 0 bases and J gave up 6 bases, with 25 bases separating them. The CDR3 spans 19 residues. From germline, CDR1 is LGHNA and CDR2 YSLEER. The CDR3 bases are TGCGCCAGCAGCCAAGATGCTAGAAAGGGGTCGTCCTGGGGGGATACGCAGTATTTT. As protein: CASSQDARKGSSWGDTQYF.

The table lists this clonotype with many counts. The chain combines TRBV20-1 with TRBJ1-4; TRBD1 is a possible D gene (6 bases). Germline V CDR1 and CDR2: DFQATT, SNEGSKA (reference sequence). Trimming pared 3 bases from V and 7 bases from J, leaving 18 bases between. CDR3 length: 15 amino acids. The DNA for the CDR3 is TGCAGTGCTAGTTGGGTTACAGGGTTTAGTGAAAAACTGTTTTTT. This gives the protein CSASWVTGFSEKLFF.